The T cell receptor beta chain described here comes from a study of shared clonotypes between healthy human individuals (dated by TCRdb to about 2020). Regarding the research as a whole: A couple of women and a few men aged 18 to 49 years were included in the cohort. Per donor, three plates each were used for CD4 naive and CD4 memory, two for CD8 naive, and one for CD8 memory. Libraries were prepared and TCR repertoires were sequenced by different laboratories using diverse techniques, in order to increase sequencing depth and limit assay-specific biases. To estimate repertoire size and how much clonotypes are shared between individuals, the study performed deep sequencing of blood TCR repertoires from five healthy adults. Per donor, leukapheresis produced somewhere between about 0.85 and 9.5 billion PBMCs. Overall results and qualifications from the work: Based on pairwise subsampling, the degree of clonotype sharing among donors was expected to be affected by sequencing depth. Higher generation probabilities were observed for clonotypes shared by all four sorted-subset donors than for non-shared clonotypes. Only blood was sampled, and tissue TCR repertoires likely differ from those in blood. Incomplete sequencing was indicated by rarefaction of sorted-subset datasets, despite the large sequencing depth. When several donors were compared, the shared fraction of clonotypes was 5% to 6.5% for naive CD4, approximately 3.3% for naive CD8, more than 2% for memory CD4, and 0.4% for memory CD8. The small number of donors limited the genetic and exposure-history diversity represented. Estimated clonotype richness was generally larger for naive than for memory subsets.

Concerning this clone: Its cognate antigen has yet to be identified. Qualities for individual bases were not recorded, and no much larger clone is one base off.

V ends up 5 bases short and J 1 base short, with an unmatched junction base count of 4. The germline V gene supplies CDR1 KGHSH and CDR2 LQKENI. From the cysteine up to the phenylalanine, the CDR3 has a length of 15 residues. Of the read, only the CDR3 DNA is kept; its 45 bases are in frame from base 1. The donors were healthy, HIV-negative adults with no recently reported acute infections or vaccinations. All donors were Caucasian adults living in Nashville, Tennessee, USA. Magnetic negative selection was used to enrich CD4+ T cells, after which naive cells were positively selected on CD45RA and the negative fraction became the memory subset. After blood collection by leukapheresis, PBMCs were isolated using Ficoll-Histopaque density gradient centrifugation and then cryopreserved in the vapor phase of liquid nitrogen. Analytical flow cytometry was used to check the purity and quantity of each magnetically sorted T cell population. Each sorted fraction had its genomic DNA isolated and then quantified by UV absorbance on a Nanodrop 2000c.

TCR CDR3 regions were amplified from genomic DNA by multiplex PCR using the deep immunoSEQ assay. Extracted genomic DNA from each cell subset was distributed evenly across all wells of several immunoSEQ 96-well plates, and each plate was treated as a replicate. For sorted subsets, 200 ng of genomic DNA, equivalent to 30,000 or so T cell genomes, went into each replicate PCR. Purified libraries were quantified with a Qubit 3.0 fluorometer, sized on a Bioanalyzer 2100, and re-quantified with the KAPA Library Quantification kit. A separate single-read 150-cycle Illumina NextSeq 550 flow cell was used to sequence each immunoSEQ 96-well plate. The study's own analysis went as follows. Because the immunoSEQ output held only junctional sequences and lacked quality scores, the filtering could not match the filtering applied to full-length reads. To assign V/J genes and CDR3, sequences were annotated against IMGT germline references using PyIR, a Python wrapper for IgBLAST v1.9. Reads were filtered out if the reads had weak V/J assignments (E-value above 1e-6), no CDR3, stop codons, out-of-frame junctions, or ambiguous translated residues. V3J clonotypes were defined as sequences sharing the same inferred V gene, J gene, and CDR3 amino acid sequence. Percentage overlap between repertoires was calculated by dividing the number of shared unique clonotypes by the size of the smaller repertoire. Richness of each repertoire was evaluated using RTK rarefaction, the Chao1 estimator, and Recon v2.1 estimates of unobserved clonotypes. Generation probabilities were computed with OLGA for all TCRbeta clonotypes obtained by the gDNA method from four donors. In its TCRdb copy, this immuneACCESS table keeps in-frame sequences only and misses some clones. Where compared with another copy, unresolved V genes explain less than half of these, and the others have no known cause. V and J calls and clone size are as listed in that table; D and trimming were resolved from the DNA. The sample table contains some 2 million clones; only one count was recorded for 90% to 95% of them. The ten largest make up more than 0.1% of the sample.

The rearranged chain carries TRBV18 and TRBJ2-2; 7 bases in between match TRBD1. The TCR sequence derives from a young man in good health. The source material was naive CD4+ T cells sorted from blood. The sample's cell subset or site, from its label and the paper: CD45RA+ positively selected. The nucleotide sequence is TGTGCCAGCTCAACCAACAGGGGGAACACCGGGGAGCTGTTTTTT. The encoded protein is CASSTNRGNTGELFF.